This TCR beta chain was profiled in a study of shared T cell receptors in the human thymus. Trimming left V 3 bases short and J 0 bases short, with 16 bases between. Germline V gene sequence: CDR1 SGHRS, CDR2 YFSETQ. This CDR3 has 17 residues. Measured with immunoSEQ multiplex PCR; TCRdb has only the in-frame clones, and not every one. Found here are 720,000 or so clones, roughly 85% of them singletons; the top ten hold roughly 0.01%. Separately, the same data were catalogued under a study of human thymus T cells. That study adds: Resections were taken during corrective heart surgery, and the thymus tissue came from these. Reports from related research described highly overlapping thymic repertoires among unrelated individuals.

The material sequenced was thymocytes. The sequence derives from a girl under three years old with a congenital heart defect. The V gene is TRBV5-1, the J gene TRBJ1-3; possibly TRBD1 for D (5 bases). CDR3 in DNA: TGCGCCAGCAGCTCCTACCCTTCGGGGGTCTCTGGAAACACCATATATTTT. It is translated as CASSSYPSGVSGNTIYF.